The 10 T cell receptor beta chains given below trace back to one sample, sequenced in a study of shared clonotypes between healthy human individuals. Produced via immunoSEQ multiplex PCR; TCRdb's table is partial and in-frame only. The repertoire holds approximately 2.3 million clones, with 85% to 95% as singletons. The specimen was naive CD4+ T cells from PBMCs. The subset denotes: CD45RA+ positively selected. The receptors were sampled from a man aged 18 to 30 in good health. Some clones in this sample may be carry-over from other donors' samples.

V gene TRBV5-1 combines with J gene TRBJ2-1; 7 bases match TRBD1. Germline trimming cut 5 bases from V and 4 bases from J; bases unmatched to any gene: 6. The CDR3 covers 14 residues. Germline V gene lookup returns CDR1 SGHRS and CDR2 YFSETQ. CDR3 bases: TGCGCCAGCAGTTCGACGGGACAGTACAATGAGCAGTTCTTC. Protein product: CASSSTGQYNEQFF. Together with reference TRBV5-1 and TRBJ2-1, the CDR3 gives the full variable domain: KAGVTQTPRYLIKTRGQQVTLSCSPISGHRSVSWYQQTPGQGLQFLFEYFSETQRNKGNFPGRFSGRQFSNSRSEMNVSTLELGDSALYLCASSSTGQYNEQFFGPGTRLTVL.

As regards this clone: Other DNA sequences from this sample encode an identical CDR3 as well. DNA for the CDR3: TGTGCCAGCAGTTACTCGGGTAGGGGATATGGCTACACCTTC. It is translated as CASSYSGRGYGYTF. The chain couples TRBV6-5 to TRBJ1-2; TRBD1 is a possible D gene (5 bases). The V gene lost 0 bases and the J gene lost 5 bases, with 10 bases spanning the gap. CDR1 is MNHEY, CDR2 SVGAGI, per germline. This CDR3 has 14 amino acids.

The chain employs TRBV4-2 and TRBJ2-2; D not resolved. The CDR3 totals 14 residues. V shed 0 bases and J shed 5 bases, with 7 bases lying between them. Germline CDR1 LGHNA, CDR2 YNFKEQ. The CDR3 region has the DNA TGTGCCAGCAGCCAAGATATCGGTACCGGGGAGCTGTTTTTT. It is translated as CASSQDIGTGELFF.

Points on this clone: This may be a read error: a much more frequent sequence differs by one nucleotide. The sample carries other DNA sequences with the same CDR3. The J gene is TRBJ1-1, the V gene TRBV7-9; D is undetermined. V was cut by 2 bases and J by 1 base, with 5 bases left in between. CDR3 length equals 13 residues. CDR1 SEHNR and CDR2 FQNEAQ come from the germline V gene (reference sequence). Here the CDR3 reads CASSLTGNTEAFF. CDR3 in DNA: TGTGCCAGCAGCTTAACCGGGAACACTGAAGCTTTCTTT.

The V gene is TRBV5-1, the J gene TRBJ2-5, with D maybe TRBD2 (6 bases). The CDR3 is 14 residues long. Germline V gene lookup returns CDR1 SGHRS and CDR2 YFSETQ. Trimming took 4 bases from V and 5 from J, leaving 15 bases between them. The CDR3 protein is CASSAPEGGETQYF. The CDR3 region has the DNA TGCGCCAGCAGCGCTCCGGAGGGCGGTGAGACCCAGTACTTC.

As to this clone: Other DNA sequences in the sample encode the same CDR3. The chain employs TRBV5-1 and TRBJ1-1, with D maybe TRBD1 (5 bases). V shed 3 bases and J shed 6 bases, with 12 bases lying between them. This CDR3 is 13 amino acids long. The germline gives CDR1 SGHRS, CDR2 YFSETQ. CDR3 nucleotide sequence: TGCGCCAGCAGCTCTCAGGGTATAGCTGAAGCTTTCTTT. This translates into CASSSQGIAEAFF.

V and J are TRBV2 and TRBJ2-7; 9 bases map to TRBD1. The V and J ends lost 5 bases and 4 bases, in that order; junction bases with no gene match: 3. Germline-derived CDR1 and CDR2 are SNHLY and FYNNEI. This CDR3 contains 13 residues. CDR3 sequence (DNA): TGTGCCAGCAGTTTGGACAGGGGATACGAGCAGTACTTC. It codes for CASSLDRGYEQYF. Supplemented by reference TRBV2 and TRBJ2-7, the full variable domain reads EPEVTQTPSHQVTQMGQEVILRCVPISNHLYFYWYRQILGQKVEFLVSFYNNEISEKSEIFDDQFSVERPDGSNFTLKIRSTKLEDSAMYFCASSLDRGYEQYFGPGTRLTVT.

Note on this clone: The sample holds other DNA sequences that translate to the same CDR3. The rearrangement uses TRBV6-6 and TRBJ1-5; D is uncertain. Germline-derived CDR1 and CDR2 are MNHNY and SVGAGI (reference sequence). This CDR3 spans 13 amino acids. The V end was cut by 0 bases, the J end by 7 bases, with 7 bases between. DNA of the CDR3: TGTGCCAGCAGTTACTCCTCGGGACAGCCCCAGCATTTT. Residues: CASSYSSGQPQHF.

The V call is TRBV5-4, the J call TRBJ1-1; no definite D call. Germline V CDR1 and CDR2: SGHNT, YYREEE (reference sequence). The ends were cut back, 3 bases at V and 3 bases at J, with 15 bases in the middle. This CDR3 region has 15 residues. The CDR3 sequence is CASSSPWARDTEAFF. CDR3 nucleotides: TGTGCCAGCAGCTCCCCGTGGGCCCGGGACACTGAAGCTTTCTTT. The whole variable domain, filled in from reference TRBV5-4 and TRBJ1-1, reads ETGVTQSPTHLIKTRGQQVTLRCSSQSGHNTVSWYQQALGQGPQFIFQYYREEENGRGNFPPRFSGLQFPNYSSELNVNALELDDSALYLCASSSPWARDTEAFFGQGTRLTVV.

The V call is TRBV9, the J call TRBJ2-6, with 7 bases matching TRBD1. CDR1 and CDR2 from the germline V gene are SGDLS and YYNGEE. V shed 3 bases and J 2 bases; nucleotides not matched to a gene: 5. The CDR3 has 16 amino acids. The CDR3: CASSETGLAGANVLTF. CDR3 coding DNA: TGTGCCAGCAGCGAGACAGGGTTGGCTGGGGCCAACGTCCTGACTTTC.